These 13 T cell receptor beta chains were all obtained from the same sample, sequenced in a study of T cells in Graves' hyperthyroidism and ophthalmopathy. TCR beta CDR3 regions were amplified from RNA transcripts. First-round RT-PCR with HTBI primers amplified the TCR CDR3 region. TCRdb reprocessed the multiplex PCR reads via MiXCR and lists one record per CDR3 protein. The table lists 250,000 to 300,000 distinct CDR3 sequences, about an eighth of them singletons, with 7.5% to 8% in the top ten. The specimen was blood. The receptor source for this set is a woman under 40 with Graves' hyperthyroidism that later progressed to Graves' ophthalmopathy.

Many counts were recorded for this clonotype. The J gene is TRBJ2-4, the V gene TRBV28; D might be TRBD2 (5 bases). V was pared by 4 bases and J by 2 bases, with 15 bases between. The germline V gene encodes CDR1 MDHEN and CDR2 SYDVKM. The CDR3 length is 16 residues. In nucleotides, the CDR3 is TGTGCCAGCAGTTCCCCTTCCCCGGGGTCCAAAAACATTCAGTACTTC. Translated, it gives CASSSPSPGSKNIQYF.

There are many counts of this clonotype. J is TRBJ2-2 and V is TRBV3-1, with D perhaps matching TRBD1 (6 bases). Germline CDR1 and CDR2: LGHDT and YNNKEL (reference sequence). The CDR3 sequence is 15 residues long. With 3 bases removed from V and 2 bases from J, the gap between germline ends came to 10 bases. CDR3 nucleotide sequence: TGTGCCAGCAGCCATCCGGACAGCAACACCGGGGAGCTGTTTTTT. Translated, it gives CASSHPDSNTGELFF.

In its sample, this clonotype was seen many times. The V gene is TRBV6-6, the J gene TRBJ1-2; D is ambiguous. Trimming pared 0 bases from V and 4 bases from J, leaving 9 bases between. Germline-derived CDR1 and CDR2 are MNHNY and SVGAGI (reference sequence). This CDR3 region has 14 residues. The CDR3 loop is CASSYSGASYGYTF. The CDR3 coding sequence is TGTGCCAGCAGTTACTCCGGAGCATCCTATGGCTACACCTTC.

There are a few counts of this clonotype. The V gene is TRBV6-5, the J gene TRBJ2-1; 9 positions agree with TRBD2. V was pared by 0 bases and J by 13 bases, with 4 bases of the junction left unmatched. CDR1 is MNHEY, CDR2 SVGAGI, per germline. There are 13 residues in the CDR3. The CDR3 DNA is TGTGCCAGCAGTTACTCGCTAGCGGGATTCCAGTTCTTC. Its translation: CASSYSLAGFQFF.

The chain carries TRBV7-3 and TRBJ2-1; 11 nucleotides match TRBD2. This CDR3 has 15 amino acids. Looked up from germline, CDR1 is SGHTA and CDR2 is FQGTGA. V was clipped by 3 bases and J by 4 bases; unmatched bases: 2. The CDR3 loop is CASSFSGGVYNEQFF. The CDR3 DNA is TGTGCCAGCAGCTTTAGCGGGGGGGTATACAATGAGCAGTTCTTC.

This clonotype was picked up many times. The chain recombines TRBV6-1 with TRBJ1-2; D uncertain. Trimming stripped 6 bases from V and 2 bases from J, with 13 bases between. This CDR3 region has 14 residues. Per the germline V gene, CDR1 is MNHNS and CDR2 is SASEGT. The DNA of the CDR3 is TGTGCCAGCAGCGAGTTCACGGCCAACTATGGCTACACCTTC. Residues: CASSEFTANYGYTF.

The chain has TRBV4-3 and TRBJ2-3; weak D call: TRBD2 (6 bases). Germline V gene lookup returns CDR1 LGHNA and CDR2 YSLEER. V dropped 3 bases and J dropped 0 bases, with 10 bases sitting between them. The CDR3 totals 15 residues. The CDR3 reads CASSQIAASTDTQYF. DNA for the CDR3: TGCGCCAGCAGCCAGATAGCGGCTAGCACAGATACGCAGTATTTT.

This clonotype was seen at least ten times. The gene calls are TRBV7-9 and TRBJ2-1; the D is unclear. Trimming left V 5 bases short and J 9 bases short, with 11 bases between. CDR1 is SEHNR, CDR2 FQNEAQ, per germline (reference sequence). The CDR3 has 12 residues. Written as DNA, the CDR3 is TGTGCCAGCAGCACCCAGGCTCCTGAGCAGTTCTTC. It codes for CASSTQAPEQFF.

The sample holds many counts of this clonotype. The chain has TRBV18 and TRBJ2-7; 11 bases match TRBD2. In germline, CDR1 is KGHSH, CDR2 LQKENI. Trimming removed 6 bases from V and 6 bases from J; junction bases left unmatched: 13. The CDR3 is 16 residues long. The CDR3 is CASSPRDPGTSGEQYF. DNA for the CDR3: TGTGCCAGCTCGCCCCGGGACCCCGGGACTAGCGGCGAGCAGTACTTC.

In this sample, this clonotype turned up many times. CDR3 protein: CASSPPQAGVTDTQYF. DNA of the CDR3: TGTGCCAGCTCACCACCGCAAGCGGGAGTCACAGATACGCAGTATTTT. The V and J genes are TRBV18 and TRBJ2-3; TRBD2 aligns across 8 bases. CDR3 length: 16 amino acids. Germline assignment: CDR1 KGHSH and CDR2 LQKENI. The V segment lost 0 bases and the J segment 2 bases; nucleotides outside the gene matches: 4.

The chain is built from TRBV11-2 and TRBJ1-3, with 10 positions matching TRBD1. J lost 3 bases, V lost 0 bases, and 5 bases had no gene match. CDR3 length: 17 residues. CDR1 is SGHAT and CDR2 is FQNNGV in the germline V gene. The CDR3 is CASSLEATGGVGNTIYF. CDR3 in DNA: TGTGCCAGCAGCTTAGAGGCGACAGGGGGCGTTGGAAACACCATATATTTT.

This clonotype was counted ten times or more. J is TRBJ2-1 and V is TRBV7-3; a weak D match, TRBD1 (6 bases). Per germline, CDR1 SGHTA and CDR2 FQGTGA. Trimming removed 1 base from V and 2 bases from J, with 9 bases in between. The CDR3 totals 15 residues. CDR3 in amino acids: CASSLRDNPYNEQFF. In DNA form, the CDR3 reads TGTGCCAGCAGCTTAAGGGACAATCCCTACAATGAGCAGTTCTTC.

This clonotype was observed a few times. V usage is TRBV19 and J usage is TRBJ2-1; the match to TRBD1 covers 8 bases. The CDR3 is 16 amino acids. With 7 bases clipped from V and 8 bases from J, the junction kept 16 bases outside the gene matches. Germline V CDR1 and CDR2: LNHDA, SQIVND (reference sequence). The CDR3 protein is CASTGTRGQWTDEQFF. The CDR3 DNA follows: TGTGCCAGTACCGGGACCAGGGGGCAGTGGACGGATGAGCAGTTCTTC.